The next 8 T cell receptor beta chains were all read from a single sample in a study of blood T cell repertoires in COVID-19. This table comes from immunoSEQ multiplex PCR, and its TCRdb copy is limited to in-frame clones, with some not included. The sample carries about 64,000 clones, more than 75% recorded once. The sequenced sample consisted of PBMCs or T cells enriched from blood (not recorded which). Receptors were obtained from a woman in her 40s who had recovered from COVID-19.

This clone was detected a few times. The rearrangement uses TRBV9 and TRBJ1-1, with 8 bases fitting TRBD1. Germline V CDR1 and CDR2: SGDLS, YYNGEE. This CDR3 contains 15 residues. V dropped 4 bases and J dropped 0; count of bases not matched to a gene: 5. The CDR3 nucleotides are TGTGCCAGCAGCCCCCAGGGGGCCTTGAACACTGAAGCTTTCTTT. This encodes CASSPQGALNTEAFF. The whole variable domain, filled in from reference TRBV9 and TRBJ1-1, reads DSGVTQTPKHLITATGQRVTLRCSPRSGDLSVYWYQQSLDQGLQFLIQYYNGEERAKGNILERFSAQQFPDLHSELNLSSLELGDSALYFCASSPQGALNTEAFFGQGTRLTVV.

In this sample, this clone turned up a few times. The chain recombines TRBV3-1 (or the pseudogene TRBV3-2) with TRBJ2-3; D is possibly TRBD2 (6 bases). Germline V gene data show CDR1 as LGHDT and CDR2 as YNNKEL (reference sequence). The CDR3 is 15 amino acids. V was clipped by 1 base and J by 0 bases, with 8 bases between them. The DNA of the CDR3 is TGTGCCAGCAGCCAAGGTAGCGGTAGCACAGATACGCAGTATTTT. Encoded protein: CASSQGSGSTDTQYF.

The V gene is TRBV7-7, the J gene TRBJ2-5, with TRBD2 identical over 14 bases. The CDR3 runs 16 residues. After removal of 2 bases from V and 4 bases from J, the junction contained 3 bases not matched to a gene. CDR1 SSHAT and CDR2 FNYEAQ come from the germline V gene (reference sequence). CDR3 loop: CASSLTGLAGGETQYF. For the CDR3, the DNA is TGTGCCAGCAGCTTAACCGGACTAGCGGGAGGAGAGACCCAGTACTTC. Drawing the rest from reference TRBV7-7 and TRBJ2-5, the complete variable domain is GAGVSQSPRYKVTKRGQDVTLRCDPISSHATLYWYQQALGQGPEFLTYFNYEAQPDKSGLPSDRFSAERPEGSISTLTIQRTEQRDSAMYRCASSLTGLAGGETQYFGPGTRLLVL.

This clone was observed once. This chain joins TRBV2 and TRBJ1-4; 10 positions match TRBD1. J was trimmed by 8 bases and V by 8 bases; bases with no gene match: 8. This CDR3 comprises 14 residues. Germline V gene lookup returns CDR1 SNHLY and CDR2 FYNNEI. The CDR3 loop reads CASVRQGAREKLFF. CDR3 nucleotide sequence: TGTGCCAGCGTCCGACAGGGGGCCCGCGAAAAACTGTTTTTT.

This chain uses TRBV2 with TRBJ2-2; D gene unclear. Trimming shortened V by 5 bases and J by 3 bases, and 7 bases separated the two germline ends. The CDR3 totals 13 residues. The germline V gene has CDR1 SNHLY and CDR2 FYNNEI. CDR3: CASSNSYTGELFF. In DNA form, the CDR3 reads TGTGCCAGCAGTAACTCTTACACCGGGGAGCTGTTTTTT.

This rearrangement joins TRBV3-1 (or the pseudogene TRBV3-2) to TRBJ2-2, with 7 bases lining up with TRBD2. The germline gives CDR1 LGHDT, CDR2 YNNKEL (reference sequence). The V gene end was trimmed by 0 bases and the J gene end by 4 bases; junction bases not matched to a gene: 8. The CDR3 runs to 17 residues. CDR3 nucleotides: TGTGCCAGCAGCCAAGAGAAAGCGGGGACGAGCACCGGGGAGCTGTTTTTT. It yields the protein CASSQEKAGTSTGELFF.

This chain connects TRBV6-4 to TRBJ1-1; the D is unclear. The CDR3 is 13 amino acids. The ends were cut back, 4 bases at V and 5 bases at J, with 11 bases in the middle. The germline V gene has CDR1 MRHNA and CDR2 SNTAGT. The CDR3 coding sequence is TGTGCCAGCAGTGTCGAGCGGAGGACTGAAGCTTTCTTT. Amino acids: CASSVERRTEAFF.

CDR3 region: CASSRQGMNNQPQHF. The CDR3 DNA is TGTGCCAGCAGTAGACAGGGGATGAACAATCAGCCCCAGCATTTT. The chain has TRBV6-5 and TRBJ1-5, with TRBD1 matching 8 bases. The CDR3 contains 15 residues. V lost 5 bases to trimming and J lost 3 bases; unmatched junction nucleotides: 6. Germline V gene data show CDR1 as MNHEY and CDR2 as SVGAGI.